Below are 29 T cell receptor beta chains sequenced from a single sample in a study of shared clonotypes between healthy human individuals. Sequencing used immunoSEQ multiplex PCR; TCRdb keeps in-frame clones, though not all of them. The data contain some 980,000 clones, approximately 76% of them singletons. Sequences were obtained from memory CD4+ T cells sorted from blood. Subset: CD45RA-negative fraction. All receptors come from a man between 18 and 35 years old in good health.

This clone was seen more than once but under ten times. The rearrangement uses TRBV18 and TRBJ1-4, with D hard to call. This CDR3 comprises 16 residues. Deletions cut 0 bases from V and 0 bases from J, with 8 bases between. CDR1 is KGHSH, CDR2 LQKENI, per germline. CDR3 sequence reads: CASSPPPVTTNEKLFF. The CDR3 nucleotides read TGTGCCAGCTCACCACCGCCTGTCACAACTAATGAAAAACTGTTTTTT.

This rearrangement joins TRBV6-1 to TRBJ2-6, with D hard to call. The CDR3 length is 18 residues. The V gene's germline CDR1 is MNHNS and CDR2 SASEGT. With 0 bases removed from V and 0 bases from J, the gap between germline ends came to 12 bases. Here the CDR3 reads CASSEARVTSSGANVLTF. The CDR3 coding sequence is TGTGCCAGCAGTGAAGCCAGAGTAACCAGCTCTGGGGCCAACGTCCTGACTTTC.

Only a few counts were recorded for this clone. The chain links TRBV7-6 to TRBJ2-5, with TRBD1 as a possible D gene (6 bases). This CDR3 contains 14 residues. CDR1 and CDR2 (germline): SGHVS, FNYEAQ. The V end lost 4 bases, the J end lost 4 bases, and 13 bases lay between the germline ends. The CDR3 sequence: CASSSGTMGETQYF. As DNA, the CDR3 is TGTGCCAGCAGCTCCGGGACAATGGGAGAGACCCAGTACTTC.

The chain uses TRBV10-2 and TRBJ1-1; D gene uncertain. The germline V gene encodes CDR1 WSHSY and CDR2 SAAADI. There are 13 residues in the CDR3. V was clipped by 7 bases and J by 1 base, with 10 bases between them. CDR3 nucleotide sequence: TGCGCCAGCACCCGTTCGGAGAACACTGAAGCTTTCTTT. Protein product: CASTRSENTEAFF.

The CDR3 DNA sequence: TGTGCCAGCAGTTTAACGGCGGGGAGGGGGAACACTGAAGCTTTCTTT. Translating it yields CASSLTAGRGNTEAFF. The chain couples TRBV28 to TRBJ1-1, with a possible D match to TRBD1 (5 bases). CDR3 length equals 16 residues. Deletions cut 2 bases from V and 1 base from J, with 14 bases between. CDR1 MDHEN and CDR2 SYDVKM come from the germline V gene. Drawing the rest from reference TRBV28 and TRBJ1-1, the complete variable domain is DVKVTQSSRYLVKRTGEKVFLECVQDMDHENMFWYRQDPGLGLRLIYFSYDVKMKEKGDIPEGYSVSREKKERFSLILESASTNQTSMYLCASSLTAGRGNTEAFFGQGTRLTVV.

J is TRBJ2-5 and V is TRBV5-4; D is unclear. V was cut by 0 bases and J by 1 base, with 7 bases left in between. Per the germline V gene, CDR1 is SGHNT and CDR2 is YYREEE (reference sequence). The CDR3 totals 14 residues. CDR3 DNA sequence: TGTGCCAGCAGCTTGGGCAACCTCCAAGAGACCCAGTACTTC. Its protein product is CASSLGNLQETQYF. Using reference TRBV5-4 and TRBJ2-5 for the parts outside the CDR3, the full variable domain is ETGVTQSPTHLIKTRGQQVTLRCSSQSGHNTVSWYQQALGQGPQFIFQYYREEENGRGNFPPRFSGLQFPNYSSELNVNALELDDSALYLCASSLGNLQETQYFGPGTRLLVL.

This clone has a single count. CDR3 in DNA: TGTGCCAGTAGCCCAAGGGGGGCTTTAGGTGAAAAACTGTTTTTT. Its protein product is CASSPRGALGEKLFF. V usage is TRBV19 and J usage is TRBJ1-4, with TRBD1 as a possible D gene (6 bases). Trimming left V 6 bases short and J 7 bases short, with 18 bases between. The CDR3 extends over 15 amino acids. Germline-derived CDR1 and CDR2 are LNHDA and SQIVND (reference sequence). The full variable domain, completed using reference TRBV19 and TRBJ1-4, is DGGITQSPKYLFRKEGQNVTLSCEQNLNHDAMYWYRQDPGQGLRLIYYSQIVNDFQKGDIAEGYSVSREKKESFPLTVTSAQKNPTAFYLCASSPRGALGEKLFFGSGTQLSVL.

This clone was found once. CDR3 sequence reads: CASSQGLFTGELFF. The CDR3 coding sequence is TGTGCCAGCAGCCAAGGACTTTTCACCGGGGAGCTGTTTTTT. This chain uses TRBV6-6 with TRBJ2-2; D perhaps matches TRBD2 (5 bases). The V and J ends lost 6 bases and 4 bases respectively, with 12 bases between them. The CDR3 is made up of 14 amino acids. CDR1 is MNHNY, CDR2 SVGAGI, per germline (reference sequence).

The CDR3 nucleotides are TGCGCCAGCAGCCACGGACAGGGAGGAGGCTACACCTTC. The encoded protein is CASSHGQGGGYTF. The genes are TRBV10-1 and TRBJ1-2; 8 positions agree with TRBD1. V shed 6 bases and J 8 bases; nucleotides not matched to a gene: 8. The CDR3 length is 13 residues. Germline V CDR1 and CDR2: WNHNN, SYGVQD (reference sequence).

The chain uses TRBV29-1 and TRBJ2-5, with a weak D call TRBD1 (6 bases). The length of the CDR3 is 13 residues. With 5 bases removed from V and 3 bases from J, the gap between germline ends came to 13 bases. CDR1 SQVTM and CDR2 ANQGSEA come from the germline V gene. The CDR3 is CSVNRAEKETQYF. CDR3 sequence (DNA): TGCAGCGTTAACAGGGCAGAAAAAGAGACCCAGTACTTC.

V is TRBV30 and J is TRBJ2-7; no clear D. The germline gives CDR1 GTSNPN, CDR2 SVGIG (reference sequence). The V gene lost 0 bases and the J gene lost 2 bases, with 11 bases spanning the gap. The CDR3 runs to 14 residues. The CDR3 spells CAWSVGSGAYEQYF. For the CDR3, the DNA is TGTGCCTGGAGTGTAGGGTCCGGCGCCTACGAGCAGTACTTC.

This clone was recorded once. The rearrangement joins TRBV9 to TRBJ2-5, with 8 positions matching TRBD2. V shed 0 bases, J shed 5 bases, and the junction held 9 bases outside the gene matches. Germline loops: CDR1 SGDLS, CDR2 YYNGEE. The CDR3 extends over 16 amino acids. The CDR3 nucleotides read TGTGCCAGCAGCGTAGCTCCGGGACTAGTAGTCGAGACCCAGTACTTC. It encodes CASSVAPGLVVETQYF.

V gene TRBV4-3 combines with J gene TRBJ2-3, with 8 positions matching TRBD2. Unmatched junction bases numbered 5, after V lost 0 bases and J lost 0 bases. CDR1 is LGHNA and CDR2 is YSLEER in the germline V gene. The CDR3 has 17 amino acids. The CDR3 spells CASSQDHGGASTDTQYF. The CDR3 DNA sequence: TGCGCCAGCAGCCAAGATCACGGGGGGGCGAGCACAGATACGCAGTATTTT.

The V gene is TRBV18, the J gene TRBJ1-2; maybe TRBD1 (6 bases). Trimming removed 2 bases from V and 8 bases from J, with 21 bases in between. The CDR3 totals 16 residues. Germline V gene data show CDR1 as KGHSH and CDR2 as LQKENI. CDR3: CASSPIHPAGVDGYTF. CDR3 DNA: TGTGCCAGCTCACCAATACACCCAGCAGGGGTAGACGGCTACACCTTC.

This clone was observed a few times. The chain employs TRBV18 and TRBJ2-7; the match to TRBD2 covers 9 bases. Germline V gene data show CDR1 as KGHSH and CDR2 as LQKENI. The CDR3 has 15 residues. The V and J ends lost 5 bases and 6 bases, in that order; junction bases with no gene match: 11. The CDR3 sequence: CASSRGAGGSSEQYF. The CDR3 DNA sequence: TGTGCCAGCTCAAGGGGAGCGGGAGGTTCAAGCGAGCAGTACTTC.

This sequence joins TRBV10-3 and TRBJ2-7; 11 bases agree with TRBD2. From germline, CDR1 is ENHRY and CDR2 SYGVKD. There are 15 residues in the CDR3. With V trimmed by 3 bases and J by 2 bases, 3 bases remained unmatched. The CDR3 DNA sequence: TGTGCCATCAGTGATGAGACTAGCGGGACCTACGAGCAGTACTTC. Amino acids: CAISDETSGTYEQYF.

The CDR3 region has the DNA TGCGCCAGCAGCCAGGACAGGGGTCCTTTTGATACGCAGTATTTT. Amino acid sequence: CASSQDRGPFDTQYF. This chain links TRBV5-1 with TRBJ2-3; 9 nucleotides line up with TRBD1. J gave up 6 bases and V 4 bases, and 9 bases lay outside the gene matches. The CDR3 totals 15 residues. From germline, CDR1 is SGHRS and CDR2 YFSETQ.

This chain uses TRBV5-4 with TRBJ1-1; D perhaps matches TRBD1 (6 bases). Trimming removed 4 bases from V and 2 bases from J, with 15 bases in between. The CDR3 is 15 amino acids. The V gene's germline CDR1 is SGHNT and CDR2 YYREEE (reference sequence). For the CDR3, the DNA is TGTGCCAGCAGCCAAAGACACAGGGACAACACTGAAGCTTTCTTT. Translation: CASSQRHRDNTEAFF.

The rearrangement joins TRBV5-8 to TRBJ1-1; maybe TRBD1 (6 bases). Per germline, CDR1 SGHTS and CDR2 YDEGEE. Trimming removed 5 bases from V and 4 bases from J, with 12 bases in between. The CDR3 loop spans 13 amino acids. The CDR3 DNA reads TGTGCCAGCAGGAGGAGACAGGCCACTGAAGCTTTCTTT. Its protein is CASRRRQATEAFF.

This clone has just a few counts. The chain uses TRBV14 and TRBJ1-1; D is possibly TRBD1 (6 bases). V was clipped by 4 bases and J by 0 bases, with 9 bases between them. The CDR3 loop spans 14 amino acids. The V gene's germline CDR1 is SGHDN and CDR2 FVKESK. CDR3 in DNA: TGTGCCAGCAGCCGGGGACACCTGAACACTGAAGCTTTCTTT. Its translation is CASSRGHLNTEAFF.

This clone was detected only a few times. The chain carries TRBV7-2 and TRBJ2-7; no reliable D call. Looked up from germline, CDR1 is SGHTA and CDR2 is FQGNSA. The CDR3 runs to 13 residues. V lost 0 bases and J lost 6, with 9 bases in between. Written as DNA, the CDR3 is TGTGCCAGCAGCTTAGCGGGAACTCTCGAGCAGTACTTC. Protein: CASSLAGTLEQYF.

This clone appeared once. The chain employs TRBV7-2 and TRBJ2-3; TRBD1 matches at 7 bases. V was pared by 6 bases and J by 4 bases, with 10 bases of the junction left unmatched. Per the germline V gene, CDR1 is SGHTA and CDR2 is FQGNSA. The CDR3 sequence is 15 residues long. The CDR3 DNA follows: TGTGCCAGCAGACTAAACAGGGGTCGGGCAGATACGCAGTATTTT. Translation: CASRLNRGRADTQYF.

The chain is built from TRBV11-2 and TRBJ2-1, with 7 bases that match TRBD2. This CDR3 is built from 15 residues. Trimming took 5 bases from V and 0 from J; bases not matched to a gene: 4. Germline values: CDR1 SGHAT, CDR2 FQNNGV. The CDR3, as DNA: TGTGCCAGCAGCAACGGCGGGAGCTCCTACAATGAGCAGTTCTTC. Translation: CASSNGGSSYNEQFF. Full variable domain (outside the CDR3, taken from reference TRBV11-2 and TRBJ2-1): EAGVAQSPRYKIIEKRQSVAFWCNPISGHATLYWYQQILGQGPKLLIQFQNNGVVDDSQLPKDRFSAERLKGVDSTLKIQPAKLEDSAVYLCASSNGGSSYNEQFFGPGTRLTVL.

The table lists this clone with a few counts. The chain is built from TRBV5-1 and TRBJ1-1; 7 nucleotides align to TRBD1. CDR3 length: 15 amino acids. Germline CDR1 and CDR2: SGHRS and YFSETQ. The junction had 7 bases not matched to a gene; V was cut back by 4 bases and J by 1 base. The CDR3 sequence: CASSGKQGKNTEAFF. The CDR3 DNA follows: TGCGCCAGCAGCGGCAAACAGGGGAAGAACACTGAAGCTTTCTTT.

On this clone itself: At one end the junction does not follow the germline gene, possibly because of a read error. This chain joins TRBV7-7 and TRBJ2-5; 15 bases agree with TRBD2. Germline values: CDR1 SSHAT, CDR2 FNYEAQ (reference sequence). The CDR3 runs 15 residues. This CDR3 reads CASSSGTSGGETQYF. CDR3 DNA: TGTGCTAGCAGCTCCGGGACTAGCGGGGGGGAGACCCAGTACTTC.

J is TRBJ2-3 and V is TRBV4-3; perhaps TRBD1 as D (5 bases). Germline V gives CDR1 LGHNA, CDR2 YSLEER. Trimming cost V 4 bases and J 4 bases, with 9 bases left between them. The CDR3 has 13 amino acids. CDR3 in DNA: TGCGCCAGCAGCCCTGGGGCCCCAGATACGCAGTATTTT. Translation: CASSPGAPDTQYF.

This clone occurred a few times. This chain joins TRBV19 and TRBJ1-2; D is undetermined. Germline CDR1 LNHDA, CDR2 SQIVND (reference sequence). V was trimmed by 1 base and J by 0 bases, leaving 3 bases between them. CDR3 length equals 13 residues. The DNA of the CDR3 is TGTGCCAGTAGTATAGTGACTAACTATGGCTACACCTTC. This codes for CASSIVTNYGYTF. The full variable domain, rest sourced from reference TRBV19 and TRBJ1-2, is DGGITQSPKYLFRKEGQNVTLSCEQNLNHDAMYWYRQDPGQGLRLIYYSQIVNDFQKGDIAEGYSVSREKKESFPLTVTSAQKNPTAFYLCASSIVTNYGYTFGSGTRLTVV.

The J gene is TRBJ1-2, the V gene TRBV7-9, with TRBD1 matching 7 bases. Germline V lookup: CDR1 SEHNR, CDR2 FQNEAQ (reference sequence). V lost 6 bases to trimming and J lost 6 bases; unmatched junction nucleotides: 10. The CDR3 extends over 14 amino acids. Here the CDR3 DNA reads TGTGCCAGCAGTATCACAGGGGAAGAAGATGGCTACACCTTC. Translated: CASSITGEEDGYTF.

The genes are TRBV10-3 and TRBJ2-3; 12 nucleotides align to TRBD2. The CDR3 runs to 19 residues. Germline V lookup: CDR1 ENHRY, CDR2 SYGVKD. Trimming took 10 bases from V and 3 from J; bases not matched to a gene: 20. The CDR3 sequence is CATQPVGRATSGSTDTQYF. CDR3 DNA: TGTGCCACCCAGCCCGTGGGGAGGGCGACTAGCGGGAGTACAGATACGCAGTATTTT.